Shown below are 12 T cell receptor beta chains from a single sample sequenced in a study of CD8+CD57+ T cells in acquired aplastic anemia (dated by TCRdb to 2017 to 2018). Sequenced using an Illumina HiSeq 2000. TCR beta VDJ combination and CDR3 sequence profiling used genomic DNA as the template. TCRdb reworked the public reads: Q25 trimming with fastp, MiXCR clone assembly, productive beta chains retained. Rows with a matching CDR3 protein are joined into one entry that keeps the most common DNA and genes. The sample table holds about 190,000 distinct CDR3 sequences, of which less than 65% were seen once. More than 15% of the sample is held by the ten biggest clonotypes. The sequenced sample consisted of sorted CD4+, CD8+, or CD8+CD57+ T cells (not recorded which) from PBMCs. These receptor sequences come from a human donor in good health, serving as a control.

The chain has TRBV10-3 and TRBJ2-1; TRBD1 matches at 8 bases. This CDR3 is 15 amino acids long. The V segment lost 6 bases and the J segment 0 bases; nucleotides outside the gene matches: 4. Germline V gene data show CDR1 as ENHRY and CDR2 as SYGVKD. The CDR3 reads CAIRGDRYSYNEQFF. The CDR3 DNA follows: TGTGCCATCAGGGGGGACAGGTACTCCTACAATGAGCAGTTCTTC.

This rearrangement joins TRBV25-1 to TRBJ1-5; 10 bases fit TRBD1. Looked up from germline, CDR1 is MGHDK and CDR2 is SYGVNS. V was pared by 1 base and J by 7 bases, with 4 bases of the junction left unmatched. This CDR3 has 15 residues. CDR3 region: CASSESGQGGQPQHF. Here the CDR3 DNA reads TGTGCCAGCAGTGAATCCGGACAGGGGGGACAGCCCCAGCATTTT.

This clonotype appeared many times. The rearrangement uses TRBV7-2 and TRBJ2-7; D gene ambiguous. Germline lookup yields CDR1 SGHTA and CDR2 FQGNSA. This CDR3 region has 13 residues. Between the trimmed V and J ends, which lost 6 bases and 0 bases, there was a span of 9 bases. CDR3 nucleotides: TGTGCCAGCAGTCCTTCCTACTCCTACGAGCAGTACTTC. Its protein product is CASSPSYSYEQYF.

The genes are TRBV10-3 and TRBJ1-5; D is unresolved. Trimming shortened V by 2 bases and J by 2 bases, and 10 bases separated the two germline ends. The CDR3 extends over 15 amino acids. Looked up from germline, CDR1 is ENHRY and CDR2 is SYGVKD. The CDR3 protein is CAISETVSGNQPQHF. DNA for the CDR3: TGTGCCATCAGTGAGACAGTCTCGGGCAATCAGCCCCAGCATTTT.

Ten or more counts support this clonotype. V gene TRBV12-3 or TRBV12-4 combines with J gene TRBJ1-4; D is uncertain. The CDR3 extends over 17 amino acids. The germline V and J ends were trimmed by 6 bases and 8 bases, with 25 bases remaining between them. The CDR3: CASSYNWPGPRREKLFF. The DNA of the CDR3 is TGTGCCAGCAGCTATAATTGGCCCGGGCCTAGGAGGGAAAAACTGTTTTTT.

V usage is TRBV25-1 and J usage is TRBJ2-2; TRBD1 agrees at 7 bases. The CDR3 loop spans 16 amino acids. V shed 3 bases and J 2 bases; nucleotides not matched to a gene: 6. Germline V gives CDR1 MGHDK, CDR2 SYGVNS. CDR3 DNA: TGTGCCAGCAGTGAGCACGCAGGGGGAAACACCGGGGAGCTGTTTTTT. Its protein product is CASSEHAGGNTGELFF.

The V call is TRBV2, the J call TRBJ2-7; perhaps TRBD2 as D (7 bases). Germline-derived CDR1 and CDR2 are SNHLY and FYNNEI. V dropped 7 bases and J dropped 3 bases, with 13 bases sitting between them. This CDR3 is built from 13 residues. The CDR3 bases are TGTGCCAGCATGGCGGGGGCGGTCTACGAGCAGTACTTC. Its translation: CASMAGAVYEQYF.

This chain connects TRBV9 to TRBJ2-1, with 7 bases matching TRBD1. Germline lookup yields CDR1 SGDLS and CDR2 YYNGEE. The CDR3 totals 15 residues. V trimming: 4 bases; J trimming: 2 bases; junction bases outside the gene matches: 6. For the CDR3, the DNA is TGTGCCAGCAGCTCCCCAGGGGGAACCTACAATGAGCAGTTCTTC. Protein sequence: CASSSPGGTYNEQFF.

The J gene is TRBJ1-5, the V gene TRBV20-1, with 7 bases aligning to TRBD1. CDR1 and CDR2 from the germline V gene are DFQATT and SNEGSKA (reference sequence). The V gene end was trimmed by 6 bases and the J gene end by 4 bases; junction bases not matched to a gene: 9. The CDR3 runs to 14 residues. CDR3 loop: CSAKPTGSNQPQHF. The CDR3 DNA reads TGCAGTGCCAAACCGACAGGGAGTAATCAGCCCCAGCATTTT.

This clonotype was observed at least ten times. The chain uses TRBV5-8 and TRBJ2-7; weak D call: TRBD1 (6 bases). Germline-derived CDR1 and CDR2 are SGHTS and YDEGEE. This CDR3 contains 15 residues. The ends were cut back, 2 bases at V and 4 bases at J, with 16 bases in the middle. The CDR3 region is CASSFTLGQTYEQYF. The CDR3 DNA reads TGTGCCAGCAGCTTCACGCTAGGACAGACTTACGAGCAGTACTTC. The variable domain in full, completed from reference TRBV5-8 and TRBJ2-7, reads EAGVTQSPTHLIKTRGQQATLRCSPISGHTSVYWYQQALGLGLQFLLWYDEGEERNRGNFPPRFSGRQFPNYSSELNVNALELEDSALYLCASSFTLGQTYEQYFGPGTRLTVT.

This clonotype showed up just a few times. The CDR3 loop reads CASSQEVGGHGYTF. Here the CDR3 DNA reads TGCGCCAGCAGCCAAGAAGTGGGGGGTCATGGCTACACCTTC. The chain uses TRBV4-1 and TRBJ1-2; possibly TRBD1 for D (5 bases). The V end lost 0 bases, the J end lost 6 bases, and 11 bases lay between the germline ends. CDR1 and CDR2 from the germline V gene are MGHRA and YSYEKL. This CDR3 has 14 amino acids.

At least ten counts were recorded for this clonotype. This chain links TRBV20-1 with TRBJ2-7; 9 bases are shared with TRBD1. Germline V lookup: CDR1 DFQATT, CDR2 SNEGSKA (reference sequence). J gave up 0 bases and V 6 bases, and 3 bases lay outside the gene matches. The CDR3 extends over 13 amino acids. CDR3 DNA sequence: TGCAGTGCCGGGACAGGGATCTCCTACGAGCAGTACTTC. Translated, it gives CSAGTGISYEQYF.